These 14 T cell receptor beta chains came from one sample sequenced in a study of post-analysis software for immune sequencing data (dated by TCRdb to 2015 to 2017). No antigen has been identified for these receptors. The library came from PCR. TCRdb names Illumina HiSeq 2500 as the instrument used. To reduce PCR and sequencing biases, unique molecular identifiers were incorporated into the TCR beta cDNA libraries. The public reads were quality trimmed at Q25 with fastp and then assembled into clones with MiXCR by TCRdb, keeping productive beta chains. Rows with a matching CDR3 protein are joined into one entry that keeps the most common DNA and genes. In all, the sample holds roughly 870,000 distinct CDR3 sequences, and under 70% of those were seen once. The ten largest clones take up 4.6% of the sample. Study-wide conclusions, independent of this receptor: Patients showed significantly higher frequencies than controls for a handful of TRBV segments, among them TRBV5-6, TRBV5-1 and TRBV20-1.

The specimen was blood. The source of these receptors is a girl aged 5-17 years with multiple sclerosis.

The chain combines TRBV29-1 with TRBJ1-1, with D unresolved. Deletions cut 6 bases from V and 2 bases from J, with 16 bases between. The CDR3 has 14 amino acids. Germline V CDR1 and CDR2: SQVTM, ANQGSEA. CDR3 protein: CSVEHGQANTEAFF. The CDR3 nucleotides are TGCAGCGTCGAGCATGGGCAGGCTAACACTGAAGCTTTCTTT.

This clonotype was counted once. The rearrangement uses TRBV9 and TRBJ2-7, with D possibly TRBD2 on 6 matching bases. There are 14 residues in the CDR3. Germline CDR1 and CDR2: SGDLS and YYNGEE. Between the trimmed V and J ends, which lost 1 base and 2 bases, there was a span of 10 bases. The DNA of the CDR3 is TGTGCCAGCAGCGTAAAGGGAGGACCCTACGAGCAGTACTTC. Its translation is CASSVKGGPYEQYF.

V usage is TRBV7-2 and J usage is TRBJ1-2, with no clear D. CDR3 length: 14 residues. Germline values: CDR1 SGHTA, CDR2 FQGNSA. Trimming took off 5 bases at V and 5 bases at J, with 15 bases between the two ends. CDR3 in amino acids: CASSPYERRYGYTF. CDR3 in DNA: TGTGCCAGCAGCCCTTATGAGCGGCGGTATGGCTACACCTTC.

This clonotype has only a few counts. V is TRBV11-2 and J is TRBJ2-1; 8 bases match TRBD2. This CDR3 is built from 15 residues. The V gene's germline CDR1 is SGHAT and CDR2 FQNNGV. The junction had 6 bases not matched to a gene; V was cut back by 1 base and J by 7 bases. The CDR3 DNA follows: TGTGCCAGCAGCTTAGTCAGCGGGAGAATAAATGAGCAGTTCTTC. Amino acids: CASSLVSGRINEQFF.

The chain combines TRBV5-1 with TRBJ2-1; TRBD2 agrees at 8 bases. This CDR3 region has 14 residues. The J segment lost 5 bases and the V segment lost 4 bases, leaving 5 bases of the junction unmatched. CDR1 and CDR2 (germline): SGHRS, YFSETQ. In nucleotides, the CDR3 is TGCGCCAGCAGCGGAGCGGGACTAGACAATGAGCAGTTCTTC. Translating it yields CASSGAGLDNEQFF.

The gene calls are TRBV14 and TRBJ1-2, with TRBD1 matching over 7 bases. This CDR3 has 13 residues. Germline CDR1 and CDR2: SGHDN and FVKESK. With 1 base clipped from V and 8 bases from J, the junction kept 4 bases outside the gene matches. As DNA, the CDR3 is TGTGCCAGCAGCCAAGCTCTAGGGGGCGGCTACACCTTC. Protein: CASSQALGGGYTF.

This sequence joins TRBV5-1 and TRBJ2-3, with 15 bases that match TRBD2. The CDR3 covers 18 residues. CDR1 and CDR2 from the germline V gene are SGHRS and YFSETQ. Trimming at V came to 0 bases and at J to 6 bases, leaving 8 bases not matched to a gene. CDR3 sequence (DNA): TGCGCCAGCAGCTTGGGGACTAGCGGGGGGGCCGTAGTGGATACGCAGTATTTT. Translated, it gives CASSLGTSGGAVVDTQYF.

The chain is built from TRBV6-5 and TRBJ2-7; perhaps TRBD1 as D (5 bases). Germline V gene sequence: CDR1 MNHEY, CDR2 SVGAGI. The CDR3 consists of 16 residues. The V end was cut by 6 bases, the J end by 0 bases, with 18 bases between. The CDR3 loop reads CASRRRFGAPSYEQYF. CDR3 coding DNA: TGTGCCAGCAGAAGACGCTTTGGGGCTCCCTCCTACGAGCAGTACTTC.

This clonotype was observed a single time. The J gene is TRBJ2-1, the V gene TRBV9; 9 bases fit TRBD1. Germline V gene data show CDR1 as SGDLS and CDR2 as YYNGEE. V lost 4 bases, J lost 6 bases, and 14 bases stayed unmatched. This CDR3 has 17 residues. CDR3 amino acids: CASSIDPGQGIFNEQFF. The CDR3 coding sequence is TGTGCCAGCAGCATAGACCCCGGACAGGGGATTTTCAATGAGCAGTTCTTC.

The chain carries TRBV2 and TRBJ2-3; TRBD2 matches 9 bases. The V gene end was trimmed by 2 bases and the J gene end by 2 bases; junction bases not matched to a gene: 5. CDR3 length equals 16 residues. From germline, CDR1 is SNHLY and CDR2 FYNNEI. CDR3 region: CASSELAGPNTDTQYF. DNA for the CDR3: TGTGCCAGCAGTGAACTAGCGGGGCCCAACACAGATACGCAGTATTTT.

This clonotype was observed a handful of times. The genes are TRBV10-3 and TRBJ2-7; 7 nucleotides line up with TRBD1. The trim removed 5 bases at V and 3 bases at J, leaving 7 bases unmatched. The germline V gene has CDR1 ENHRY and CDR2 SYGVKD. This CDR3 is 14 amino acids long. The CDR3 DNA reads as TGTGCCATCAGTAAGACAGGGACGGGCTACGAGCAGTACTTC. Translation: CAISKTGTGYEQYF.

This chain uses TRBV5-1 with TRBJ2-5; the D gene is possibly TRBD2 (6 bases). Trimming removed 6 bases from V and 2 bases from J, with 11 bases in between. The CDR3 has 13 residues. Germline V gene sequence: CDR1 SGHRS, CDR2 YFSETQ. The chain's CDR3 is CASMERAQETQYF. For the CDR3, the DNA is TGCGCCAGCATGGAGCGGGCACAAGAGACCCAGTACTTC.

This clonotype appeared a few times. The chain employs TRBV29-1 and TRBJ2-1; 8 nucleotides line up with TRBD2. CDR3 size: 13 residues. CDR1 is SQVTM and CDR2 is ANQGSEA in the germline V gene. After removal of 7 bases from V and 3 bases from J, the junction contained 5 bases not matched to a gene. DNA for the CDR3: TGCAGCGATGGAGCGGGAGTCTACAATGAGCAGTTCTTC. As protein: CSDGAGVYNEQFF.

The chain recombines TRBV7-9 with TRBJ1-6, with unresolved D. Germline CDR1 is SEHNR and CDR2 is FQNEAQ (reference sequence). V lost 3 bases and J 10 bases, leaving 19 bases between the germline ends. The CDR3 consists of 16 residues. The CDR3 nucleotides read TGTGCCAGCAGCTTCCCGAGTCGTAGTATAGAATCACCCCTCCACTTT. It is translated as CASSFPSRSIESPLHF.